Below, 8 T cell receptor beta chains from the same sample are listed, as sequenced in a study of OX40 agonist ivuxolimab in advanced cancers. The protocol was immunoSEQ multiplex PCR, while the TCRdb copy is restricted to in-frame clones and leaves out a portion. The sample contains 7,000 to 9,500 clones, roughly 70% of which appear only once. The material was CD4+ or CD8+ T cells sorted from blood, obtained in a trial of the OX40 agonist ivuxolimab. These receptors were collected from an adult with an advanced solid tumor such as melanoma, head and neck, liver or kidney cancer.

V and J are TRBV28 and TRBJ2-6; D remains ambiguous. The CDR3 sequence is 16 residues long. Trimming cost V 3 bases and J 4 bases, with 13 bases left between them. Germline V CDR1 and CDR2: MDHEN, SYDVKM. The CDR3 DNA reads TGTGCCAGCAGTTTCGGCCAGACATCGGGGGCCAACGTCCTGACTTTC. It encodes CASSFGQTSGANVLTF.

Regarding this clone: The sample holds other DNA sequences that translate to the same CDR3. The V and J genes are TRBV2 and TRBJ2-2; D call uncertain. The CDR3 extends over 12 amino acids. Trimming left V 4 bases short and J 6 bases short, with 6 bases between. Germline CDR1 reads SNHLY; CDR2 reads FYNNEI. The CDR3 nucleotides read TGTGCCAGCAGTGGGACGGCCGGGGAGCTGTTTTTT. Translating gives CASSGTAGELFF.

Details on this clone: One end of the junction varies from germline; a read error may be responsible. The chain uses TRBV5-6 and TRBJ1-5, with D perhaps matching TRBD1 (5 bases). Germline V gives CDR1 SGHDT, CDR2 YYEEEE. The CDR3 runs to 16 residues. CDR3: CASSVGGDYSNQPRHF. CDR3 sequence (DNA): TGTGCCAGCAGCGTAGGAGGGGACTATAGCAATCAGCCCCGGCATTTT.

This chain connects TRBV30 to TRBJ1-2, with 8 bases lining up with TRBD1. V lost 5 bases to trimming and J lost 4 bases; unmatched junction nucleotides: 3. The CDR3 spans 12 residues. Germline assignment: CDR1 GTSNPN and CDR2 SVGIG (reference sequence). The CDR3 DNA sequence: TGTGCCTGGGACAGGGGATCCTATGGCTACACCTTC. Translation gives CAWDRGSYGYTF.

The chain is built from TRBV2 and TRBJ2-2, with 9 positions matching TRBD2. V was clipped by 7 bases and J by 1 base; unmatched bases: 13. The V gene's germline CDR1 is SNHLY and CDR2 FYNNEI. The CDR3 runs 18 residues. CDR3: CASMRGGGTTKNTGELFF. The CDR3 nucleotides read TGTGCCAGCATGCGGGGGGGAGGGACCACCAAGAACACCGGGGAGCTGTTTTTT.

For this clone: This may come from a read error, since a much larger clone is one base off. The chain couples TRBV7-9 to TRBJ2-7; 8 nucleotides match TRBD2. V trimming: 4 bases; J trimming: 3 bases; junction bases outside the gene matches: 11. Germline CDR1 and CDR2: SEHNR and FQNEAQ (reference sequence). The CDR3 covers 16 residues. The CDR3: CASSSNSGIAFYEQYF. The DNA for the CDR3 is TGTGCCAGCAGCTCGAATAGCGGGATAGCATTCTACGAGCAGTACTTC. Full variable domain (remainder filled in from reference TRBV7-9 and TRBJ2-7): DTGVSQNPRHKITKRGQNVTFRCDPISEHNRLYWYRQTLGQGPEFLTYFQNEAQLEKSRLLSDRFSAERPKGSFSTLEIQRTEQGDSAMYLCASSSNSGIAFYEQYFGPGTRLTVT.

The CDR3 sequence: CASRDRDSSYNEQFF. The CDR3 DNA reads TGTGCCAGTAGGGACCGGGACAGTTCCTACAATGAGCAGTTCTTC. The chain combines TRBV19 with TRBJ2-1; TRBD1 aligns across 7 bases. This CDR3 is 15 amino acids long. With V trimmed by 6 bases and J by 1 base, 6 bases remained unmatched. Germline loops: CDR1 LNHDA, CDR2 SQIVND (reference sequence).

The chain links TRBV6-5 to TRBJ1-2; 7 bases match TRBD1. Germline values: CDR1 MNHEY, CDR2 SVGAGI. J was trimmed by 4 bases and V by 6 bases; bases with no gene match: 8. The CDR3 is made up of 14 amino acids. The CDR3 sequence is CASSPGRGGYGYTF. CDR3 in DNA: TGTGCCAGCAGCCCAGGCAGGGGGGGCTATGGCTACACCTTC.